This T cell receptor beta chain was captured in a study of response to subunit inactivated influenza vaccine. The study, taken as a whole, reports: Authors suggested each seasonal influenza vaccination recruits few new T cells.

TCRdb recomputed calls from the RT-PCR reads with MiXCR, one row per CDR3 protein. The table records 700,000 to 900,000 distinct CDR3 sequences, about 20% of them present only once. As regards this clonotype: The antigen remains unidentified.

The source was PBMCs from blood, collected 4 to 6 days after vaccination. The clonotype was recovered from a man aged 50 or older who received an inactivated influenza vaccine.

The CDR3 is CASTVSSQSSYEQYF. Written as DNA, the CDR3 is TGTGCCAGCACCGTGTCCAGTCAATCCTCCTACGAGCAGTACTTC. The V call is TRBV6-2 or TRBV6-3, the J call TRBJ2-7; D unclear. The CDR3 has 15 residues. V shed 7 bases and J shed 0 bases, with 16 bases lying between them. Germline loops: CDR1 MNHEY, CDR2 SVGEGT.